These T cell receptor beta chains were read from a single sample in a study of T cells after yellow fever vaccination. TCRdb re-analysed the 5' RACE reads in MiXCR, keeping a single row per CDR3 protein. This table has under 300,000 distinct CDR3 sequences, less than 9% appearing once. The specimen was CD4+ T cells sorted from PBMCs, collected 15 days after the yellow fever booster vaccination. The origin of the receptors is a man aged 25 to 40 who received the YFV17D yellow fever vaccine. The CDR3 runs from the conserved cysteine through the conserved F or W. Fields, in order: V gene, D gene, J gene, clone size, CDR3 protein, CDR3 DNA. The D gene is left open where the match is weak. Clone size is stated in some rows and not others, as once, few, many or a class when expanded.

v_gene: TRBV7-2
d_gene: -
j_gene: TRBJ2-5
abundance: few
CDR3aa: CASSQGRTQYF
CDR3nt: TGTGCCAGCAGCCAGGGGCGGACCCAGTACTTC

v_gene: TRBV7-3
d_gene: TRBD2
j_gene: TRBJ2-1
abundance: -
CDR3aa: CASSLSAEAGVRNEQFF
CDR3nt: TGTGCCAGCAGCTTATCCGCCGAAGCGGGAGTAAGAAATGAGCAGTTCTTC

v_gene: TRBV7-2
d_gene: -
j_gene: TRBJ2-3
abundance: -
CDR3aa: CASSPLATDTQYF
CDR3nt: TGTGCCAGCAGCCCGTTAGCCACAGATACGCAGTATTTT

v_gene: TRBV6-5
d_gene: TRBD2
j_gene: TRBJ2-2
abundance: few
CDR3aa: CASSLISGRGTGELFF
CDR3nt: TGTGCCAGCAGTTTAATTAGCGGGAGAGGTACCGGGGAGCTGTTTTTT

v_gene: TRBV7-8
d_gene: TRBD2
j_gene: TRBJ2-2
abundance: many
CDR3aa: CASSFSGLANTGELFF
CDR3nt: TGTGCCAGCAGCTTCTCAGGACTAGCGAACACCGGGGAGCTGTTTTTT

v_gene: TRBV3-1
d_gene: -
j_gene: TRBJ2-1
abundance: few
CDR3aa: CASSQRGSGGPYNEQFF
CDR3nt: TGTGCCAGCAGCCAAAGAGGTTCTGGTGGGCCCTACAATGAGCAGTTCTTC

v_gene: TRBV20-1
d_gene: TRBD1
j_gene: TRBJ2-5
abundance: few
CDR3aa: CSAEGQGAMGTQYF
CDR3nt: TGCAGTGCCGAGGGACAGGGGGCGATGGGGACCCAGTACTTC

v_gene: TRBV5-1
d_gene: -
j_gene: TRBJ1-1
abundance: -
CDR3aa: CASSRDFANTEAFF
CDR3nt: TGCGCCAGCAGTCGGGACTTTGCGAACACTGAAGCTTTCTTT

v_gene: TRBV29-1
d_gene: -
j_gene: TRBJ1-3
abundance: many
CDR3aa: CSVSLGGNTIYF
CDR3nt: TGCAGCGTCTCCTTGGGTGGAAACACCATATATTTT

v_gene: TRBV11-1
d_gene: -
j_gene: TRBJ2-5
abundance: -
CDR3aa: CASSLRAGLGEGETQYF
CDR3nt: TGTGCCAGCAGCTTGAGAGCGGGCCTGGGTGAGGGGGAGACCCAGTACTTC

v_gene: TRBV15
d_gene: TRBD1
j_gene: TRBJ1-5
abundance: -
CDR3aa: CATSRGTGGLGQPQHF
CDR3nt: TGTGCCACCAGCAGAGGGACAGGGGGTTTGGGTCAGCCCCAGCATTTT

v_gene: TRBV18
d_gene: TRBD1
j_gene: TRBJ2-1
abundance: -
CDR3aa: CASSVGQDPSYNERFF
CDR3nt: TGTGCCAGCTCGGTGGGACAGGACCCCTCCTACAATGAGCGGTTCTTC

v_gene: TRBV27
d_gene: -
j_gene: TRBJ2-7
abundance: -
CDR3aa: CASSLRGQRGFYEQYF
CDR3nt: TGTGCCAGCAGTTTAAGGGGGCAGCGGGGGTTCTACGAGCAGTACTTC

v_gene: TRBV3-1
d_gene: TRBD1
j_gene: TRBJ2-7
abundance: many
CDR3aa: CASSLRTGPYEQYF
CDR3nt: TGTGCCAGCAGCCTTAGGACAGGGCCCTACGAGCAGTACTTC

v_gene: TRBV20-1
d_gene: -
j_gene: TRBJ2-5
abundance: few
CDR3aa: CSATTVYQETQYF
CDR3nt: TGCAGTGCAACAACAGTATACCAAGAGACCCAGTACTTC

v_gene: TRBV4-3
d_gene: -
j_gene: TRBJ1-1
abundance: -
CDR3aa: CASSLHGTDTEAFF
CDR3nt: TGCGCCAGCAGCCTACATGGGACGGACACTGAAGCTTTCTTT

v_gene: TRBV10-3
d_gene: TRBD1
j_gene: TRBJ2-1
abundance: many
CDR3aa: CATIEGAPFNEQFF
CDR3nt: TGTGCCACGATCGAGGGGGCCCCTTTTAATGAGCAGTTCTTC

v_gene: TRBV3-1
d_gene: TRBD2
j_gene: TRBJ2-7
abundance: -
CDR3aa: CASSLYSGGGYEQYF
CDR3nt: TGTGCCAGCAGCCTATATAGCGGGGGGGGCTACGAGCAGTACTTC

v_gene: TRBV12-3/TRBV12-4
d_gene: -
j_gene: TRBJ2-7
abundance: many
CDR3aa: CASTQPGYEQYF
CDR3nt: TGTGCCAGCACCCAGCCAGGCTACGAGCAGTACTTC

v_gene: TRBV20-1
d_gene: -
j_gene: TRBJ2-7
abundance: -
CDR3aa: CSASGNEQYF
CDR3nt: TGCAGTGCTAGTGGCAACGAGCAGTACTTC

v_gene: TRBV20-1
d_gene: -
j_gene: TRBJ2-7
abundance: -
CDR3aa: CSARDGTQSSYEQYF
CDR3nt: TGCAGTGCTAGAGATGGAACACAGAGCTCCTACGAGCAGTACTTC

v_gene: TRBV20-1
d_gene: -
j_gene: TRBJ2-1
abundance: -
CDR3aa: CSARDLTDSYNEQFF
CDR3nt: TGCAGTGCTAGAGATTTGACAGATTCCTACAATGAGCAGTTCTTC

v_gene: TRBV4-2
d_gene: TRBD2
j_gene: TRBJ2-7
abundance: -
CDR3aa: CASSQDGREGDKQYF
CDR3nt: TGTGCCAGCAGCCAAGACGGGCGGGAGGGGGATAAGCAGTACTTC